Presented here are 27 T cell receptor beta chains from one specimen sequenced in a study of neoadjuvant nivolumab and ipilimumab in lung cancer. TCRdb's table, derived via immunoSEQ multiplex PCR, lists solely in-frame clones and lacks some. Of 40,000 to 60,000 clones detected, around 88% appear once; the ten largest clones hold around 3.6%. The input for sequencing was blood, taken before neoadjuvant nivolumab, alone or with ipilimumab. These receptors all come from an adult with non-small cell lung cancer. Some clones in this sample may be carry-over from other donors' samples.

This clone was counted once. The CDR3 region is CASSLYVTRINEQFF. The CDR3 DNA reads as TGTGCCAGCAGCTTATATGTGACTAGAATAAATGAGCAGTTCTTC. V usage is TRBV7-3 and J usage is TRBJ2-1; D may be TRBD2 (6 bases). V was shortened by 2 bases and J by 7 bases, with 15 bases between the two germline ends. The germline V gene has CDR1 SGHTA and CDR2 FQGTGA. The CDR3 runs 15 residues.

This clone showed up just a few times. The rearrangement uses TRBV5-1 and TRBJ2-1; the D gene is possibly TRBD1 (6 bases). This CDR3 is built from 15 residues. CDR1 is SGHRS and CDR2 is YFSETQ in the germline V gene. Trimming shortened V by 3 bases and J by 5 bases, and 15 bases separated the two germline ends. CDR3 bases: TGCGCCAGCAGCTGGCAGTGGGGGCTCGACAATGAGCAGTTCTTC. It specifies CASSWQWGLDNEQFF.

The chain carries TRBV5-1 and TRBJ2-2; 13 bases fit TRBD2. The V and J ends lost 3 bases and 1 base, in that order; junction bases with no gene match: 3. Germline assignment: CDR1 SGHRS and CDR2 YFSETQ. The CDR3 extends over 17 amino acids. The CDR3 DNA is TGCGCCAGCAGCTCCGGGACTAGCGGGAAGAACACCGGGGAGCTGTTTTTT. Residues: CASSSGTSGKNTGELFF.

This rearrangement joins TRBV28 to TRBJ2-7; a possible D gene is TRBD2 (6 bases). CDR3 length: 15 amino acids. Trimming stripped 5 bases from V and 2 bases from J, with 16 bases between. The germline V gene has CDR1 MDHEN and CDR2 SYDVKM. The CDR3 sequence: CASSPGTFETYEQYF. The DNA of the CDR3 is TGTGCCAGCAGTCCCGGGACTTTTGAAACCTACGAGCAGTACTTC.

V gene TRBV7-3 combines with J gene TRBJ1-1; 9 positions match TRBD1. Trimming at V came to 5 bases and at J to 2 bases, leaving 6 bases not matched to a gene. CDR1 SGHTA and CDR2 FQGTGA come from the germline V gene. The length of the CDR3 is 15 residues. The CDR3 DNA is TGTGCCAGCAGCCAGGGTACAGGGGGCAACACTGAAGCTTTCTTT. Translating it yields CASSQGTGGNTEAFF.

J is TRBJ1-3 and V is TRBV4-3, with D perhaps matching TRBD1 (5 bases). The length of the CDR3 is 14 residues. Trimming removed 0 bases from V and 2 bases from J, with 5 bases in between. CDR1 and CDR2 (germline): LGHNA, YSLEER. The CDR3, as DNA: TGCGCCAGCAGCCAAGACAGGGCTGGAAACACCATATATTTT. This encodes CASSQDRAGNTIYF.

The chain combines TRBV5-1 with TRBJ2-5, with no clear D. Trimming left V 0 bases short and J 4 bases short, with 13 bases between. CDR1 SGHRS and CDR2 YFSETQ come from the germline V gene. This CDR3 region has 15 residues. CDR3 loop: CASSLGPGQGETQYF. In nucleotides, the CDR3 is TGCGCCAGCAGCTTGGGTCCGGGCCAAGGAGAGACCCAGTACTTC.

The rearrangement links TRBV29-1 to TRBJ1-2, with 7 bases identical to TRBD1. V trimming: 6 bases; J trimming: 4 bases; junction bases outside the gene matches: 8. CDR3 length equals 13 residues. Germline V lookup: CDR1 SQVTM, CDR2 ANQGSEA. CDR3 DNA: TGCAGCGTAGCCGGACAGGATCGCTATGGCTACACCTTC. Its translation: CSVAGQDRYGYTF.

This clone was seen once. The chain carries TRBV18 and TRBJ2-7; 11 nucleotides match TRBD2. CDR3 length: 17 residues. Germline loops: CDR1 KGHSH, CDR2 LQKENI. Trimming cost V 0 bases and J 0 bases; bases outside gene matches: 4. Here the CDR3 DNA reads TGTGCCAGCTCACCACCGACTAGCGGGGAGAACTCCTACGAGCAGTACTTC. The encoded protein is CASSPPTSGENSYEQYF.

Note on this clone: The junction and the germline gene differ at one end; a read error may be behind it. V gene TRBV9 combines with J gene TRBJ2-3, with D perhaps matching TRBD1 (6 bases). The germline V gene encodes CDR1 SGDLS and CDR2 YYNGEE. The CDR3 is made up of 14 amino acids. This chain's CDR3 is CASTVGGPTDTQYF. As DNA, the CDR3 is TGTGCCAGCACCGTAGGGGGACCCACAGATACGCAGTATTTT.

The chain joins TRBV6-5 to TRBJ1-4; the match to TRBD1 covers 7 bases. CDR1 is MNHEY and CDR2 is SVGAGI in the germline V gene. The trim removed 5 bases at V and 8 bases at J, leaving 11 bases unmatched. The CDR3 spans 15 residues. Here the CDR3 reads CASSASTGVEEKLFF. The DNA for the CDR3 is TGTGCCAGCAGTGCCTCCACAGGGGTAGAGGAAAAACTGTTTTTT.

The count of this clone is one. The chain links TRBV5-1 to TRBJ2-3; D is unclear. This CDR3 is built from 15 residues. The germline V gene encodes CDR1 SGHRS and CDR2 YFSETQ. Trimming removed 4 bases from V and 0 bases from J, with 12 bases in between. The CDR3 protein is CASSPLGVSTDTQYF. CDR3 nucleotide sequence: TGCGCCAGCAGCCCCCTCGGAGTTAGCACAGATACGCAGTATTTT.

V is TRBV14 and J is TRBJ2-5; D is uncertain. Deletions cut 0 bases from V and 2 bases from J, with 10 bases between. CDR3 size: 15 residues. Germline V gene sequence: CDR1 SGHDN, CDR2 FVKESK. The CDR3 here is CASSQDGQLQETQYF. The CDR3 DNA is TGTGCCAGCAGCCAAGACGGCCAGCTGCAAGAGACCCAGTACTTC.

CDR3 in amino acids: CASSPGRDQPQHF. In nucleotides, the CDR3 is TGTGCCAGCAGTCCCGGGAGGGATCAGCCCCAGCATTTT. The chain carries TRBV6-6 and TRBJ1-5; D is unclear. The V end was cut by 5 bases, the J end by 5 bases, with 10 bases between. This CDR3 is 13 amino acids long. CDR1 and CDR2 (germline): MNHNY, SVGAGI (reference sequence).

The chain couples TRBV11-2 to TRBJ2-5; D may be TRBD2 (6 bases). Germline V gene sequence: CDR1 SGHAT, CDR2 FQNNGV. The CDR3 has 13 residues. V lost 3 bases to trimming and J lost 5 bases, with 10 bases between them. This CDR3 reads CASSLSGAETQYF. The CDR3 bases are TGTGCCAGCAGCTTGTCGGGAGCGGAGACCCAGTACTTC.

CDR3 bases: TGCAGCGTTGAAGCGAGGGCTCCTAATGAAAAACTGTTTTTT. It is translated as CSVEARAPNEKLFF. The chain employs TRBV29-1 and TRBJ1-4; D unresolved. Germline CDR1 and CDR2: SQVTM and ANQGSEA. V lost 1 base to trimming and J lost 3 bases, with 9 bases between them. The CDR3 runs to 14 residues.

The chain joins TRBV5-1 to TRBJ2-1; the D is unclear. The ends were cut back, 6 bases at V and 8 bases at J, with 9 bases in the middle. The CDR3 spans 11 residues. Germline V lookup: CDR1 SGHRS, CDR2 YFSETQ. The DNA for the CDR3 is TGCGCCAGCACATCGGGCCATGAGCAGTTCTTC. It yields the protein CASTSGHEQFF.

This CDR3 is CASSLRLASNNEQFF. The DNA for the CDR3 is TGTGCCAGCAGCTTACGGCTAGCGTCCAACAATGAGCAGTTCTTC. The J gene is TRBJ2-1, the V gene TRBV7-3, with D perhaps TRBD2 (6 bases). The germline CDR1 and CDR2 sequences are SGHTA and FQGTGA. V was cut by 2 bases and J by 5 bases, with 13 bases left in between. This CDR3 is 15 amino acids long.

This clone was seen just once. The J gene is TRBJ2-5, the V gene TRBV9; 13 bases match TRBD2. Germline-derived CDR1 and CDR2 are SGDLS and YYNGEE. Germline trimming cut 4 bases from V and 5 bases from J; bases unmatched to any gene: 14. The CDR3 loop spans 18 amino acids. The CDR3, as DNA: TGTGCCAGCAGCTTAGGACTAGCGGGAGCTTCTCGGAGGGAGACCCAGTACTTC. Protein sequence: CASSLGLAGASRRETQYF.

The V and J genes are TRBV5-4 and TRBJ2-2; TRBD1 matches 9 bases. CDR3 length: 16 amino acids. J gave up 6 bases and V 2 bases, and 8 bases lay outside the gene matches. CDR1 is SGHNT and CDR2 is YYREEE in the germline V gene (reference sequence). The CDR3 loop is CASSLGTGNVPGELFF. CDR3 sequence (DNA): TGTGCCAGCAGCTTAGGGACAGGGAATGTCCCCGGGGAGCTGTTTTTT.

V usage is TRBV7-9 and J usage is TRBJ1-2; D remains unclear. Germline V lookup: CDR1 SEHNR, CDR2 FQNEAQ (reference sequence). Deletions cut 3 bases from V and 2 bases from J, with 10 bases between. The CDR3 runs to 14 residues. In nucleotides, the CDR3 is TGTGCCAGCAGCTTGACCCTAGGAAACTATGGCTACACCTTC. Residues: CASSLTLGNYGYTF.

The table lists this clone with a count of one. The V gene is TRBV7-9, the J gene TRBJ2-3; 9 bases agree with TRBD1. Germline trimming cut 4 bases from V and 1 base from J; bases unmatched to any gene: 3. CDR3 length equals 15 residues. Germline-derived CDR1 and CDR2 are SEHNR and FQNEAQ (reference sequence). The CDR3 DNA reads as TGTGCCAGCAGCTCGTGGACAGGGGGCACAGATACGCAGTATTTT. Translating it yields CASSSWTGGTDTQYF.

The chain employs TRBV19 and TRBJ2-7; 8 bases fit TRBD2. Per germline, CDR1 LNHDA and CDR2 SQIVND (reference sequence). The CDR3 runs 14 residues. With 3 bases clipped from V and 5 bases from J, the junction kept 6 bases outside the gene matches. The CDR3 sequence: CASSISGSLDEQYF. CDR3 DNA sequence: TGTGCCAGTAGTATCAGCGGGAGTCTGGACGAGCAGTACTTC.

The J gene is TRBJ1-3, the V gene TRBV18; D call uncertain. V was pared by 3 bases and J by 0 bases, with 12 bases between. Germline-derived CDR1 and CDR2 are KGHSH and LQKENI. This CDR3 has 16 amino acids. The CDR3 here is CASSPGPGHSGNTIYF. CDR3 in DNA: TGTGCCAGCTCACCCGGGCCCGGCCACTCTGGAAACACCATATATTTT.

The chain has TRBV6-5 and TRBJ1-5; D is uncertain. This CDR3 region has 15 residues. Germline values: CDR1 MNHEY, CDR2 SVGAGI. Trimming pared 0 bases from V and 0 bases from J, leaving 6 bases between. The CDR3 sequence is CASSYSSSSNQPQHF. CDR3 DNA sequence: TGTGCCAGCAGTTACTCATCTTCTAGCAATCAGCCCCAGCATTTT.

This clone was found once. The chain carries TRBV7-8 and TRBJ2-7, with 9 bases that match TRBD1. CDR1 and CDR2 from the germline V gene are SGHVS and FQNEAQ. Trimming cost V 5 bases and J 5 bases; bases outside gene matches: 7. The CDR3 runs to 14 residues. This chain's CDR3 is CASSRRDRVNEQYF. The DNA for the CDR3 is TGTGCCAGCAGCCGCCGGGACAGGGTCAACGAGCAGTACTTC.

This sequence joins TRBV4-2 and TRBJ1-1, with D possibly matching TRBD1 (5 bases). The V end was cut by 0 bases, the J end by 1 base, with 9 bases between. Germline V gene data show CDR1 as LGHNA and CDR2 as YNFKEQ. The CDR3 length is 15 residues. CDR3 residues: CASSQEGRENTEAFF. The CDR3 DNA follows: TGTGCCAGCAGCCAAGAGGGCAGGGAGAACACTGAAGCTTTCTTT.